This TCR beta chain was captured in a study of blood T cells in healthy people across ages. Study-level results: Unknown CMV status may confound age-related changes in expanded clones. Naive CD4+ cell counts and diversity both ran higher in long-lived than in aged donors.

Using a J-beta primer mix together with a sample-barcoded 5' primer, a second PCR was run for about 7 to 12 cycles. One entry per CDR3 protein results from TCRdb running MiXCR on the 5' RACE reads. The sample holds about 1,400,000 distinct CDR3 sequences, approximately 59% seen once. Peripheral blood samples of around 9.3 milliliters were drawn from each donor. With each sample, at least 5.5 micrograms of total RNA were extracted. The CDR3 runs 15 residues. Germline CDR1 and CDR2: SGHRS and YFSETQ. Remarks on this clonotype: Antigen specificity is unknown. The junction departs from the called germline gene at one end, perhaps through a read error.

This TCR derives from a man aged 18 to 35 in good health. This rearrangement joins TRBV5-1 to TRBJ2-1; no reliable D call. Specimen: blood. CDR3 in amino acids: CAGSFEWPDFNEQFF. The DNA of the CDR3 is TGCGCCGGCAGCTTTGAATGGCCCGACTTCAATGAGCAGTTCTTC.